The 21 T cell receptor beta chains below were found in one sample sequenced in a study of control samples from healthy donors and cancer patients. Using immunoSEQ multiplex PCR, the repertoire was profiled, and TCRdb retains in-frame clones only, with some absent. This table has under 200,000 clones, around 88% appearing once. The sample was blood. The source is a young woman in good health.

V gene TRBV27 combines with J gene TRBJ1-3, with D possibly being TRBD1 (5 bases). The germline V gene has CDR1 MNHEY and CDR2 SMNVEV (reference sequence). V was cut by 2 bases and J by 6 bases, with 14 bases left in between. The CDR3 totals 15 residues. CDR3 coding DNA: TGTGCCAGCAGTTTAAAAGGGGACGGCGTAAACACCATATATTTT. Its translation is CASSLKGDGVNTIYF.

This chain joins TRBV24-1 and TRBJ2-1; TRBD2 matches at 8 bases. Trimming at V came to 3 bases and at J to 5 bases, leaving 5 bases not matched to a gene. CDR1 KGHDR and CDR2 SFDVKD come from the germline V gene. CDR3 length: 15 residues. The CDR3 spells CATSDLGLDHNEQFF. CDR3 nucleotides: TGTGCCACCAGTGATCTGGGACTAGATCACAATGAGCAGTTCTTC.

The J gene is TRBJ1-1, the V gene TRBV19; D is perhaps TRBD1 (6 bases). The CDR3 runs 16 residues. Germline CDR1 LNHDA, CDR2 SQIVND (reference sequence). Trimming removed 0 bases at V and 6 bases at J, with 17 bases between. The CDR3 DNA follows: TGTGCCAGTAGTATAGATCTCTTCGGGGGGGCCGCTGAAGCTTTCTTT. It codes for CASSIDLFGGAAEAFF.

This clone was detected only once. This chain uses TRBV5-6 with TRBJ2-7, with no clear D. There are 13 residues in the CDR3. Between the trimmed V and J ends, which lost 1 base and 6 bases, there was a span of 11 bases. Germline-derived CDR1 and CDR2 are SGHDT and YYEEEE. The CDR3 nucleotides read TGTGCCAGCAGCTTGTTGGCAGGTGGCGAGCAGTACGTC. Protein sequence: CASSLLAGGEQYV.

This clone was counted between two and nine times. In DNA, the CDR3 is TGTGCCAGCAGTTTCAGCTTTGGGACAGGGAAGGAAAAACTGTTTTTT. Translation: CASSFSFGTGKEKLFF. The chain employs TRBV28 and TRBJ1-4; TRBD1 matches at 9 bases. This CDR3 has 16 amino acids. The V segment lost 3 bases and the J segment 8 bases; nucleotides outside the gene matches: 10. The germline gives CDR1 MDHEN, CDR2 SYDVKM.

This clone was detected once. J is TRBJ2-5 and V is TRBV5-1; D unresolved. Trimming removed 5 bases at V and 3 bases at J, with 8 bases between. Germline V gene lookup returns CDR1 SGHRS and CDR2 YFSETQ. The CDR3 spans 12 residues. This CDR3 reads CASRAEKETQYF. The CDR3 DNA reads as TGCGCCAGCAGGGCGGAGAAAGAGACCCAGTACTTC. Full variable domain (outside the CDR3, taken from reference TRBV5-1 and TRBJ2-5): KAGVTQTPRYLIKTRGQQVTLSCSPISGHRSVSWYQQTPGQGLQFLFEYFSETQRNKGNFPGRFSGRQFSNSRSEMNVSTLELGDSALYLCASRAEKETQYFGPGTRLLVL.

The CDR3 spells CASSPAPGGSPLHF. CDR3 DNA sequence: TGTGCCAGCTCTCCCGCCCCGGGGGGTTCACCCCTCCACTTT. This chain links TRBV18 with TRBJ1-6; possible D gene TRBD1, 5 bases. V lost 6 bases and J lost 9, with 15 bases in between. There are 14 residues in the CDR3. Germline loops: CDR1 KGHSH, CDR2 LQKENI.

The rearrangement uses TRBV30 and TRBJ1-3; 8 bases map to TRBD1. Per germline, CDR1 GTSNPN and CDR2 SVGIG (reference sequence). CDR3 length equals 16 residues. Germline trimming cut 4 bases from V and 3 bases from J; bases unmatched to any gene: 11. CDR3 bases: TGTGCCTGGACTACTAAAACAGGGACAGGTGGAAACACCATATATTTT. Translated: CAWTTKTGTGGNTIYF.

The rearrangement joins TRBV25-1 to TRBJ2-7; maybe TRBD1 (5 bases). V lost 6 bases and J lost 0, with 12 bases in between. The CDR3 extends over 14 amino acids. Germline loops: CDR1 MGHDK, CDR2 SYGVNS. CDR3 DNA: TGTGCCAGCAGCCCCCCCCAGGGCTCCTACGAGCAGTACTTC. It specifies CASSPPQGSYEQYF.

The rearrangement links TRBV5-1 to TRBJ1-1; 7 nucleotides agree with TRBD1. Germline assignment: CDR1 SGHRS and CDR2 YFSETQ. The CDR3 runs 13 residues. The V gene end was trimmed by 3 bases and the J gene end by 3 bases; junction bases not matched to a gene: 2. The CDR3 here is CASSSGGHTEAFF. As DNA, the CDR3 is TGCGCCAGCAGCTCAGGGGGGCACACTGAAGCTTTCTTT.

The V gene is TRBV28, the J gene TRBJ1-4; D is uncertain. Trimming removed 3 bases from V and 3 bases from J, with 8 bases in between. Germline-derived CDR1 and CDR2 are MDHEN and SYDVKM. The CDR3 extends over 14 amino acids. CDR3 region: CASSLSPSNEKLFF. The CDR3 region has the DNA TGTGCCAGCAGTTTGTCACCCTCTAATGAAAAACTGTTTTTT.

The chain couples TRBV5-6 to TRBJ1-2, with TRBD1 identical over 9 bases. This CDR3 comprises 15 residues. CDR1 SGHDT and CDR2 YYEEEE come from the germline V gene. Losses at the gene ends were 4 bases for V and 5 bases for J; bases not matched to a gene: 9. The CDR3 loop is CASSIGTGITYGYTF. In DNA form, the CDR3 reads TGTGCCAGCAGCATCGGGACAGGGATCACGTATGGCTACACCTTC.

V gene TRBV13 combines with J gene TRBJ2-1; tentative D call: TRBD1 (5 bases). CDR3 length: 12 residues. Germline values: CDR1 PRHDT, CDR2 FYEKMQ (reference sequence). Trimming removed 0 bases at V and 10 bases at J, with 7 bases between. In DNA form, the CDR3 reads TGTGCCAGCAGCTTAGGTAGGGGAGAGCAGTTCTTC. Translating gives CASSLGRGEQFF.

The V gene is TRBV10-3, the J gene TRBJ1-5, with a tentative D call TRBD1 (6 bases). The CDR3 covers 13 residues. V lost 4 bases and J 4 bases, leaving 8 bases between the germline ends. Germline CDR1 reads ENHRY; CDR2 reads SYGVKD. The CDR3 DNA is TGTGCCATCAGTGTCCAGGGGAATCAGCCCCAGCATTTT. Translating gives CAISVQGNQPQHF.

The chain is built from TRBV11-2 and TRBJ1-2, with 10 bases that match TRBD1. This CDR3 region has 14 residues. From germline, CDR1 is SGHAT and CDR2 FQNNGV. V was pared by 1 base and J by 10 bases, with 6 bases of the junction left unmatched. The CDR3 here is CASSLGPGTGAYTF. The DNA for the CDR3 is TGTGCCAGCAGCTTAGGGCCCGGGACAGGGGCCTACACCTTC.

V is TRBV6-2 or TRBV6-3 and J is TRBJ1-1, with D hard to call. CDR3 length: 12 residues. The V and J ends lost 6 bases and 8 bases respectively, with 13 bases between them. CDR1 MNHEY and CDR2 SVGEGT come from the germline V gene. CDR3 region: CASSRDRTEAFF. The CDR3, as DNA: TGTGCCAGCAGCCGTGACCGGACCGAAGCTTTCTTT.

J is TRBJ1-1 and V is TRBV7-9, with TRBD1 matching 7 bases. In germline, CDR1 is SEHNR, CDR2 FQNEAQ (reference sequence). V lost 5 bases and J lost 2; bases outside the gene matches: 5. The CDR3 runs to 14 residues. The DNA of the CDR3 is TGTGCCAGCAGCATCACAGGGGCTAACACTGAAGCTTTCTTT. Translation: CASSITGANTEAFF.

This clone was recorded only once. This chain joins TRBV29-1 and TRBJ1-4, with 10 positions matching TRBD1. Germline values: CDR1 SQVTM, CDR2 ANQGSEA. V was pared by 7 bases and J by 3 bases, with 11 bases of the junction left unmatched. This CDR3 has 16 residues. CDR3 DNA sequence: TGCAGCGCCTTGACCCGGGACAGGGGTGCTAATGAAAAACTGTTTTTT. It yields the protein CSALTRDRGANEKLFF.

This clone appeared once. The J gene is TRBJ2-3, the V gene TRBV28, with TRBD2 identical over 9 bases. J gave up 3 bases and V 8 bases, and 21 bases lay outside the gene matches. Germline assignment: CDR1 MDHEN and CDR2 SYDVKM. The CDR3 length is 19 residues. The CDR3 bases are TGTGCCAGCCGCCCGCGATTGTGGCGGGAGGGCCGTTTGACAGATACGCAGTATTTT. This translates into CASRPRLWREGRLTDTQYF.

This clone is a singleton in its sample. J is TRBJ1-1 and V is TRBV15; no clear D gene. CDR3 length equals 15 residues. V lost 5 bases and J 0 bases, leaving 13 bases between the germline ends. Germline CDR1 LNHNV, CDR2 YYDKDF (reference sequence). DNA for the CDR3: TGTGCCACCAGCGGTGTTTCCTACATGAACACTGAAGCTTTCTTT. Protein sequence: CATSGVSYMNTEAFF.

The J gene is TRBJ1-2, the V gene TRBV6-5, with D maybe TRBD1 (5 bases). This CDR3 contains 11 residues. V lost 8 bases to trimming and J lost 5 bases, with 9 bases between them. The germline V gene encodes CDR1 MNHEY and CDR2 SVGAGI. The DNA for the CDR3 is TGTGCCAGCCAAAGGGGTTATGGCTACACCTTC. It is translated as CASQRGYGYTF.